The rows below give T cell receptor beta chains drawn from one sample of a study of CD8 T cells in Susac syndrome. In TCRdb, the immunoSEQ multiplex PCR reads were re-called with MiXCR into one record per CDR3 protein. This table holds 100,000 to 150,000 distinct CDR3 sequences, about 93% found once. The specimen was CD4+ T cells from PBMCs. The receptors derive from a human donor in good health. The CDR3 runs from the conserved cysteine through the conserved F or W. Fields, in order: clone size, J gene, V gene, D gene, CDR3 DNA, CDR3 protein. A D gene is named only where the DNA matches it firmly. Where a row states a size, it is once, few, many or the class of an expanded clone; other rows omit it.

clone_size: NA; j_call: TRBJ1-1; v_call: TRBV29-1; d_call: NA; cdr3_nt: TGCAGCGTTGAGGTCGGGATACACATGAACACTGAAGCTTTCTTT; cdr3_aa: CSVEVGIHMNTEAFF
clone_size: once; j_call: TRBJ2-7; v_call: TRBV6-5; d_call: TRBD1; cdr3_nt: TGTGCCAGCAGCCGACAGGGGGACGGGTATTACGAGCAGTACTTC; cdr3_aa: CASSRQGDGYYEQYF
clone_size: NA; j_call: TRBJ2-7; v_call: TRBV6-1; d_call: NA; cdr3_nt: TGTGCCAGCAGTGCTACAGGGACCGTCGCGGGAGTGAGCTACGAGCAGTACTTC; cdr3_aa: CASSATGTVAGVSYEQYF
clone_size: NA; j_call: TRBJ1-1; v_call: TRBV9; d_call: NA; cdr3_nt: TGTGCCAGCAGCCCCTTGACAGGGAACACTGAAGCTTTCTTT; cdr3_aa: CASSPLTGNTEAFF
clone_size: NA; j_call: TRBJ2-7; v_call: TRBV20-1; d_call: NA; cdr3_nt: TGCAGTGCTAGCTTGTCTGACGGGGCAGGGGAACGCGAGCAGTACTTC; cdr3_aa: CSASLSDGAGEREQYF
clone_size: NA; j_call: TRBJ1-1; v_call: TRBV3-1; d_call: NA; cdr3_nt: TGTGCCAGCAGCCAAGTGGGGTCAGATCCTGAAGCTTTCTTT; cdr3_aa: CASSQVGSDPEAFF
clone_size: NA; j_call: TRBJ2-1; v_call: TRBV29-1; d_call: TRBD2; cdr3_nt: TGCAGCGTCCCGTTGACTAGCGCGAATGAGCAGTTCTTC; cdr3_aa: CSVPLTSANEQFF
clone_size: NA; j_call: TRBJ1-5; v_call: TRBV28; d_call: NA; cdr3_nt: TGTGCCAGCAGCGGCCGGGGCTCAAAGGGCCAGCATTTT; cdr3_aa: CASSGRGSKGQHF
clone_size: NA; j_call: TRBJ1-1; v_call: TRBV4-1; d_call: NA; cdr3_nt: TGCGCCAGCAGCCCACAAACGGGCACTGAAGCTTTCTTT; cdr3_aa: CASSPQTGTEAFF
clone_size: NA; j_call: TRBJ2-6; v_call: TRBV15; d_call: NA; cdr3_nt: TGTGCCACCAGCAGAACGACTTCCTCTGGGGCCAACGTCCTGACTTTC; cdr3_aa: CATSRTTSSGANVLTF
clone_size: NA; j_call: TRBJ1-1; v_call: TRBV29-1; d_call: NA; cdr3_nt: TGCAGCGTCAGGAGCGACAGCGACACTGAAGCTTTCTTT; cdr3_aa: CSVRSDSDTEAFF
clone_size: NA; j_call: TRBJ2-3; v_call: TRBV15; d_call: TRBD2; cdr3_nt: TGTGCCACCAGCAGGAGCGGGGGCAGCACAGATACGCAGTATTTT; cdr3_aa: CATSRSGGSTDTQYF
clone_size: NA; j_call: TRBJ1-1; v_call: TRBV18; d_call: NA; cdr3_nt: TGTGCCAGCTCACCAGGAGAGAGCACTGAAGCTTTCTTT; cdr3_aa: CASSPGESTEAFF
clone_size: NA; j_call: TRBJ2-5; v_call: TRBV7-2; d_call: NA; cdr3_nt: TGTGCCAGCAGCTTATACGGCAGGGGAAGAGGCGAGACCCAGTACTTC; cdr3_aa: CASSLYGRGRGETQYF
clone_size: NA; j_call: TRBJ1-3; v_call: TRBV7-9; d_call: NA; cdr3_nt: TGTGCCAGCAGTTCAGCTGGGAACACCATATATTTT; cdr3_aa: CASSSAGNTIYF
clone_size: NA; j_call: TRBJ2-5; v_call: TRBV3-1; d_call: NA; cdr3_nt: TGTGCCAGCAGCCAATCAGAAACACAAGAGACCCAGTACTTC; cdr3_aa: CASSQSETQETQYF
clone_size: NA; j_call: TRBJ2-5; v_call: TRBV6-2/TRBV6-3; d_call: TRBD2; cdr3_nt: TGTGCCAGCAGCCCCCAGCGGGGGGGCCAAGAGACCCAGTACTTC; cdr3_aa: CASSPQRGGQETQYF
clone_size: NA; j_call: TRBJ1-2; v_call: TRBV9; d_call: TRBD1; cdr3_nt: TGTGCCAGCAGCCCTCAGGACAGGTTTAACTATGGCTACACCTTC; cdr3_aa: CASSPQDRFNYGYTF
clone_size: NA; j_call: TRBJ2-7; v_call: TRBV2; d_call: NA; cdr3_nt: TGTGCCAGCAAACGGATGGACGAGCAGTACTTC; cdr3_aa: CASKRMDEQYF
clone_size: NA; j_call: TRBJ2-1; v_call: TRBV6-5; d_call: TRBD2; cdr3_nt: TGTGCCAGCAGTTACCGGACTAGCGGGAGGCCCAATGAGCAGTTCTTC; cdr3_aa: CASSYRTSGRPNEQFF